The clone carrying this T cell receptor beta chain was observed a few times. Its target is unknown. The sample originates from a study of CD8 T cells in ankylosing spondylitis. MiXCR, applied by TCRdb to the 5' RACE reads, yields one record per CDR3 protein. The sample records 200,000 or so distinct CDR3 sequences, 10% to 15% being singletons. Overall study results and limits: A TCR beta motif of several highly homologous variants appeared characteristic of ankylosing spondylitis blood. Several of the motif variants were reported before in synovial fluid and blood from reactive arthritis.

V dropped 1 base and J dropped 6 bases, with 14 bases sitting between them. Germline V gene lookup returns CDR1 LGHDT and CDR2 YNNKEL (reference sequence). This CDR3 has 15 residues. This sequence was found in a female donor with ankylosing spondylitis or in good health (not recorded which). V is TRBV3-1 and J is TRBJ2-3; D possibly corresponds to TRBD1 (6 bases). Sample: blood, either unsorted or a sorted T cell fraction (not recorded which). DNA for the CDR3: TGTGCCAGCAGCCAAGGGGGACACCGGGCGGATACGCAGTATTTT. Its protein product is CASSQGGHRADTQYF.